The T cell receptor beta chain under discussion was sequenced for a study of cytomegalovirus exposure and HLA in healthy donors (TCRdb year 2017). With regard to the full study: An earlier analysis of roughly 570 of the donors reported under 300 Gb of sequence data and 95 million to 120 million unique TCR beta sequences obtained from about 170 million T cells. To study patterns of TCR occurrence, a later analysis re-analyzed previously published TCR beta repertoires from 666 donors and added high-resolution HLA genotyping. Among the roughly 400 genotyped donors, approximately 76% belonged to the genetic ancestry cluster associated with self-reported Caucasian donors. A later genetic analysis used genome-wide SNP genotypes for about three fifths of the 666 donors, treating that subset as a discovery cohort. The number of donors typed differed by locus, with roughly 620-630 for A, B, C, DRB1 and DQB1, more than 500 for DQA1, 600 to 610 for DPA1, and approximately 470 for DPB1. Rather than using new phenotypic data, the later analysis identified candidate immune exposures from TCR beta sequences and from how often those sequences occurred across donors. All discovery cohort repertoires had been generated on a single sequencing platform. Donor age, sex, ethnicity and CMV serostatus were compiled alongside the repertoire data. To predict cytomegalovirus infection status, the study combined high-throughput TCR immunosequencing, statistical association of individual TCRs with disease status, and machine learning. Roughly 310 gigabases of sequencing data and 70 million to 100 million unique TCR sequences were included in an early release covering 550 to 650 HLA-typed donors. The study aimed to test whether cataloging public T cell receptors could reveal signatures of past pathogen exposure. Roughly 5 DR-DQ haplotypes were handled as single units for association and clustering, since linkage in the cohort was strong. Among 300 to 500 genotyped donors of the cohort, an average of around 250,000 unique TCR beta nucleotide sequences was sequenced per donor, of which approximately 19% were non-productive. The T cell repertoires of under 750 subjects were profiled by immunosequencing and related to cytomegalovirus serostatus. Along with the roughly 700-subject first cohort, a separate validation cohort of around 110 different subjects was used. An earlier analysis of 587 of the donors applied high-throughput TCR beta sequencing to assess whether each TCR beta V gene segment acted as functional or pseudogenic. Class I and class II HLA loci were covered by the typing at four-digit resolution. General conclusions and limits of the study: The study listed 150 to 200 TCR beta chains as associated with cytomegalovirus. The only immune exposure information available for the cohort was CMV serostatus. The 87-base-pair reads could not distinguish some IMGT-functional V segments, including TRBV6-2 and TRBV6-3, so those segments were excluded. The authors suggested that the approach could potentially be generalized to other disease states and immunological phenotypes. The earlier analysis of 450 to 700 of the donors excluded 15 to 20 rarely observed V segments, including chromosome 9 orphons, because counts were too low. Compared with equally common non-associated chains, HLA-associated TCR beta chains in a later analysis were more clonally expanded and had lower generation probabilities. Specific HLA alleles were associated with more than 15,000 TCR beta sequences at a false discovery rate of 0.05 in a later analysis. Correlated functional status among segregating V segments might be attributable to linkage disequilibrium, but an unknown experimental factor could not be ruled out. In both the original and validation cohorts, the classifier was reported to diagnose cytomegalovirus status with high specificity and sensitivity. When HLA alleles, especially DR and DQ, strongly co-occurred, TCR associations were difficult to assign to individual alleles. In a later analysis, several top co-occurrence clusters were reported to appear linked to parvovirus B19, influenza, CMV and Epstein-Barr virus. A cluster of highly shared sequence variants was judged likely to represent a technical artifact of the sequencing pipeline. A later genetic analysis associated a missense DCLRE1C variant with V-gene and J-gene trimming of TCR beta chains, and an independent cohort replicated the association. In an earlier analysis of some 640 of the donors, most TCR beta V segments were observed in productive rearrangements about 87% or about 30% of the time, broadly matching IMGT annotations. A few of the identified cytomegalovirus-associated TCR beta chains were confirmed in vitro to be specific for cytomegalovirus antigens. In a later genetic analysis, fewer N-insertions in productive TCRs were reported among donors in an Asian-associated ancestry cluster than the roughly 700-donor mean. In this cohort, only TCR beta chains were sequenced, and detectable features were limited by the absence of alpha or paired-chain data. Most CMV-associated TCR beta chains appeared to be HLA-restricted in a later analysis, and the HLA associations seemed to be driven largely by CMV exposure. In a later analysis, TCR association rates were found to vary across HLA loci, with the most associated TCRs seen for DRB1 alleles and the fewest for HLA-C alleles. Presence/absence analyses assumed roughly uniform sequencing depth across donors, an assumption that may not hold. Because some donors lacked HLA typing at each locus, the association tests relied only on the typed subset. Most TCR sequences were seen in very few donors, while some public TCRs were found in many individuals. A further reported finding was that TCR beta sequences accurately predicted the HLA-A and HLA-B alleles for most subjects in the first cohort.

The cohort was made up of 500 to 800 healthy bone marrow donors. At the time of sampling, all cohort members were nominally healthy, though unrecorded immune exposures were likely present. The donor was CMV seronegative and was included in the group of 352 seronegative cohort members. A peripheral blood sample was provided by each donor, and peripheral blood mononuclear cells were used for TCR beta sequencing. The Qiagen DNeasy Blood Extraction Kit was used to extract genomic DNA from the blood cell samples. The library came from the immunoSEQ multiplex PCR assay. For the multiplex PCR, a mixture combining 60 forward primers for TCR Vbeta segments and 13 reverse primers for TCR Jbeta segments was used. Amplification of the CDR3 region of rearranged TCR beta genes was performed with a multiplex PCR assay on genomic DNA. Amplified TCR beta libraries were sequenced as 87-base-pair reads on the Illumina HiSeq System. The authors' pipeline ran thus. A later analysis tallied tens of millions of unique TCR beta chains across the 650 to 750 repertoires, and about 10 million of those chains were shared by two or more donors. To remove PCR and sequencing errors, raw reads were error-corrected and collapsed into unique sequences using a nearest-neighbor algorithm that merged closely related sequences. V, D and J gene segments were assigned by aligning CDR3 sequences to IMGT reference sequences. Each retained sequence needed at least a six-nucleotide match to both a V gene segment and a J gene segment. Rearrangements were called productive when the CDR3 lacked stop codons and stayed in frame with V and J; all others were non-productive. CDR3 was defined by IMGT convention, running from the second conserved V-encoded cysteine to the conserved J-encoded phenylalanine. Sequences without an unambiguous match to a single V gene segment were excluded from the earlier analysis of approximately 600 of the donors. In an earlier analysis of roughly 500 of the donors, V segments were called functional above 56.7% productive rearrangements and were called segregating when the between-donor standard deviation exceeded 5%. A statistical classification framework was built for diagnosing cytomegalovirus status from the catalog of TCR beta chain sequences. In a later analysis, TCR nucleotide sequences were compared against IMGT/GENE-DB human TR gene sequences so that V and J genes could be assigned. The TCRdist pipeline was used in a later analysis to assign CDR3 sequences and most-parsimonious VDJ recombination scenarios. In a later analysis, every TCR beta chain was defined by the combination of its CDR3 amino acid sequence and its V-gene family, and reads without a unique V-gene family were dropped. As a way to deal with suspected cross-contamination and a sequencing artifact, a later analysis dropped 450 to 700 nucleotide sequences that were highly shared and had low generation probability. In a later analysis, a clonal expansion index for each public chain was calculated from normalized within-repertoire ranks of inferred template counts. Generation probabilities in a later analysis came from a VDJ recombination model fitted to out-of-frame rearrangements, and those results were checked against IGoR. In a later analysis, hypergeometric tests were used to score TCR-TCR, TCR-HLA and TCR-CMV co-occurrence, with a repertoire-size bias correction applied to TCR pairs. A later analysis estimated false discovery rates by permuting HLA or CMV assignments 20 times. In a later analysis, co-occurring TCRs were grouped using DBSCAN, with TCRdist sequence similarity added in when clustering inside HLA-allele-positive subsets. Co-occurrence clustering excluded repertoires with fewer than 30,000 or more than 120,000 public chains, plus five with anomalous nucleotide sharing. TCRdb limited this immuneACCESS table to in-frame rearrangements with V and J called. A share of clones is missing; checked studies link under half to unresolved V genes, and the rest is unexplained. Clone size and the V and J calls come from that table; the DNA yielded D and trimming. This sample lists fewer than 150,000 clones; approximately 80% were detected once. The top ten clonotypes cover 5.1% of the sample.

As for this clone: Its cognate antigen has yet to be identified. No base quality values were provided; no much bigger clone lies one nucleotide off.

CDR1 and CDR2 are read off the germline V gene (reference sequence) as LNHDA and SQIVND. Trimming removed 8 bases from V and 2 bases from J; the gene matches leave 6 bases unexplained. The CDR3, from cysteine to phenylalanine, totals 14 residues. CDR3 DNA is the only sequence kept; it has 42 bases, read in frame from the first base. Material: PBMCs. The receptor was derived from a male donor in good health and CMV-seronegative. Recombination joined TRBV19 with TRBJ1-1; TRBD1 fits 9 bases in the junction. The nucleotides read TGTGCCAGTTTGACAGGGGGGGTAAACACTGAAGCTTTCTTT. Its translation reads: CASLTGGVNTEAFF.